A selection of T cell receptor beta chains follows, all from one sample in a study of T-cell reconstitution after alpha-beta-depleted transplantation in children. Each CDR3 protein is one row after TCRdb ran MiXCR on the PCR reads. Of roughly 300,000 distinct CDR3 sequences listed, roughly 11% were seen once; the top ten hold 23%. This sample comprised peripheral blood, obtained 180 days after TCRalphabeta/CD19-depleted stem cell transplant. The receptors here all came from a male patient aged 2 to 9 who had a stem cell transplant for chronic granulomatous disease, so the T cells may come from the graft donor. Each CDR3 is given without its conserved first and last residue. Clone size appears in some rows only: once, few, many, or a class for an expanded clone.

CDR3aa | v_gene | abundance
ASSLTRAEQY | TRBV7-9 | many
ASSSNSGRAVTDTQY | TRBV7-6 | many
ASSFLAGKYNEQF | TRBV28 | many
ASSSLQGAQGYQPQH | TRBV28 | NA
ASSQDRAAQPQH | TRBV10-2 | many
ASSLKDRASGYT | TRBV7-9 | many
SARDLLARETQY | TRBV20-1 | many
ASRRTGVVEQY | TRBV28 | many
ASSQDQGREETQY | TRBV4-3 | many
ATPGQGSGYT | TRBV24-1 | many
ASSQDLGIADTQY | TRBV4-3 | many